This entry features one TCR beta chain sequence. The data derive from a study of patients and donors after allogeneic stem cell transplantation. The CDR3 runs 14 residues. The V end was cut by 10 bases, the J end by 0 bases, with 12 bases between. Using its own MiXCR run on the RT-PCR reads, TCRdb lists one record per CDR3 protein. The sample consists of about 90,000 distinct CDR3 sequences, roughly 52% of them appearing once. Sequencing was performed on blood, either unsorted or a sorted T cell fraction (not recorded which). The chain uses TRBV12-3 or TRBV12-4 and TRBJ2-2; D gene uncertain. This receptor was identified in a human donor who was either an allogeneic HSCT recipient or a stem cell or donor lymphocyte infusion donor (not recorded which). It is not recorded whose cells these are; they may come from a transplant donor. CDR3 coding DNA: TGTGCCACTGACACGTTCGCGAACACCGGGGAGCTGTTTTTT. Its translation is CATDTFANTGELFF.